These 26 T cell receptor beta chains were all obtained from the same sample, sequenced in a study of blood T cell repertoires in COVID-19. Libraries were prepared by immunoSEQ multiplex PCR; TCRdb keeps only in-frame clonotypes and omits some of them. Of 340,000 or so clones listed, about 86% are singletons. The sample comprised PBMCs or T cells enriched from blood (not recorded which). The receptors originated from a woman between 35 and 50 years old with acute COVID-19.

V gene TRBV6-2 or TRBV6-3 combines with J gene TRBJ2-1; D is possibly TRBD2 (6 bases). The CDR3 contains 17 residues. Germline loops: CDR1 MNHEY, CDR2 SVGEGT. V was cut by 0 bases and J by 3 bases, with 15 bases left in between. The CDR3 protein is CASSYSRTILGYNEQFF. The DNA of the CDR3 is TGTGCCAGCAGTTACTCCCGGACTATCCTGGGCTACAATGAGCAGTTCTTC.

The rearrangement uses TRBV19 and TRBJ2-2, with TRBD1 matching 9 bases. Germline lookup yields CDR1 LNHDA and CDR2 SQIVND (reference sequence). Trimming cost V 3 bases and J 5 bases; bases outside gene matches: 7. This CDR3 is 16 amino acids long. The CDR3 protein is CASSMGQGTGTGELFF. Written as DNA, the CDR3 is TGTGCCAGTAGTATGGGACAGGGAACGGGGACCGGGGAGCTGTTTTTT.

Regarding this clone: Other DNA sequences in the sample encode the same CDR3. The chain carries TRBV19 and TRBJ2-1; D is perhaps TRBD1 (5 bases). Germline V gene data show CDR1 as LNHDA and CDR2 as SQIVND (reference sequence). The CDR3 length is 14 residues. The V gene lost 7 bases and the J gene lost 0 bases, with 10 bases spanning the gap. The CDR3 nucleotides are TGTGCCAGTACCCCAGACAGCTCCTACAATGAGCAGTTCTTC. It yields the protein CASTPDSSYNEQFF.

The V and J genes are TRBV7-9 and TRBJ1-1; 7 bases line up with TRBD1. With V trimmed by 1 base and J by 0 bases, 8 bases remained unmatched. The V gene's germline CDR1 is SEHNR and CDR2 FQNEAQ (reference sequence). This CDR3 is built from 17 residues. The CDR3 DNA reads TGTGCCAGCAGCTTAGAAGGGGCGGGACAGATGAACACTGAAGCTTTCTTT. This codes for CASSLEGAGQMNTEAFF.

This clone was counted only a few times. The sample carries other DNA sequences with the same CDR3. The V and J genes are TRBV12-3 or TRBV12-4 and TRBJ1-2, with D possibly matching TRBD1 (5 bases). The length of the CDR3 is 12 residues. V was pared by 5 bases and J by 4 bases, with 8 bases between. DNA of the CDR3: TGTGCCAGCAGTCCAGACAGCTATGGCTACACCTTC. This translates into CASSPDSYGYTF.

The V gene is TRBV6-5, the J gene TRBJ1-5, with TRBD1 matching over 7 bases. This CDR3 spans 15 amino acids. Germline values: CDR1 MNHEY, CDR2 SVGAGI. The junction had 8 bases not matched to a gene; V was cut back by 6 bases and J by 3 bases. This chain's CDR3 is CASRFDRDNNQPQHF. The CDR3 coding sequence is TGTGCCAGCAGGTTCGACAGGGACAACAATCAGCCCCAGCATTTT.

The rearrangement uses TRBV28 and TRBJ2-3, with 9 bases that match TRBD2. CDR1 and CDR2 (germline): MDHEN, SYDVKM. The CDR3 covers 19 residues. Trimming cost V 3 bases and J 0 bases; bases outside gene matches: 13. The CDR3, as DNA: TGTGCCAGCAGTTTGGGTGCGTCTAGCGGGACGATAAGCACAGATACGCAGTATTTT. Its protein is CASSLGASSGTISTDTQYF.

The chain recombines TRBV3-1 (or the pseudogene TRBV3-2) with TRBJ1-4, with TRBD1 matching over 7 bases. The trim removed 2 bases at V and 3 bases at J, leaving 9 bases unmatched. The CDR3 runs 17 residues. CDR1 and CDR2 from the germline V gene are LGHDT and YNNKEL (reference sequence). CDR3 sequence (DNA): TGTGCCAGCAGCCAACCGAGAACAGGGGCGTCTAATGAAAAACTGTTTTTT. Its translation: CASSQPRTGASNEKLFF.

The V gene is TRBV24-1, the J gene TRBJ1-5; D may be TRBD1 (6 bases). Germline CDR1 is KGHDR and CDR2 is SFDVKD. V lost 4 bases to trimming and J lost 6 bases, with 12 bases between them. The CDR3 extends over 14 amino acids. CDR3 DNA sequence: TGTGCCACCAGTGACAGGGGTTGGAGTCAGCCCCAGCATTTT. Translated, it gives CATSDRGWSQPQHF.

This chain uses TRBV18 with TRBJ2-5; tentatively, D is TRBD1 (6 bases). Germline V gene data show CDR1 as KGHSH and CDR2 as LQKENI. Trimming removed 3 bases at V and 7 bases at J, with 15 bases between. This CDR3 contains 14 residues. The CDR3 nucleotides are TGTGCCAGCTCACCTGGGACATCCGAGGGGACCCAGTACTTC. The encoded protein is CASSPGTSEGTQYF.

The chain recombines TRBV7-3 with TRBJ2-5; 7 positions agree with TRBD2. Per the germline V gene, CDR1 is SGHTA and CDR2 is FQGTGA. The CDR3 runs 15 residues. Trimming cost V 5 bases and J 1 base; bases outside gene matches: 7. CDR3 amino acids: CASSRAGGFQETQYF. In nucleotides, the CDR3 is TGTGCCAGCAGCCGGGCCGGGGGGTTCCAAGAGACCCAGTACTTC.

This clone was counted once. This chain uses TRBV7-8 with TRBJ2-7; D may be TRBD2 (5 bases). Germline CDR1 SGHVS, CDR2 FQNEAQ. CDR3 length: 13 amino acids. The V end lost 5 bases, the J end lost 3 bases, and 11 bases lay between the germline ends. The DNA for the CDR3 is TGTGCCAGCAGCCGAGGACTCAACTACGAGCAGTACTTC. Residues: CASSRGLNYEQYF.

The CDR3 DNA follows: TGTGCCAGCAGTTACGGGCGGACATTTTCCTACGAGCAGTACTTC. Translation: CASSYGRTFSYEQYF. This chain uses TRBV6-5 with TRBJ2-7; possible D gene TRBD1, 5 bases. The CDR3 runs to 15 residues. CDR1 MNHEY and CDR2 SVGAGI come from the germline V gene. Trimming shortened V by 2 bases and J by 1 base, and 12 bases separated the two germline ends.

This clone has a single count. This chain uses TRBV5-8 with TRBJ1-6; the D is unclear. The CDR3 covers 13 residues. Trimming cost V 0 bases and J 14 bases, with 12 bases left between them. In germline, CDR1 is SGHTS, CDR2 YDEGEE. The CDR3 here is CASSLAGRETLHF. Written as DNA, the CDR3 is TGTGCCAGCAGCTTGGCGGGGAGGGAAACCCTCCACTTT.

The gene calls are TRBV18 and TRBJ1-2, with TRBD1 matching over 7 bases. The CDR3 sequence is 13 residues long. Germline assignment: CDR1 KGHSH and CDR2 LQKENI. The V segment lost 5 bases and the J segment 6 bases; nucleotides outside the gene matches: 6. This CDR3 reads CASSDDRVDGYTF. The CDR3 DNA is TGTGCCAGCTCAGACGACAGGGTTGATGGCTACACCTTC.

Concerning this clone itself: A junction end diverges from the germline sequence, so it may reflect a read error. The chain employs TRBV5-4 and TRBJ2-3; weak D call: TRBD2 (6 bases). This CDR3 spans 13 amino acids. Germline loops: CDR1 SGHNT, CDR2 YYREEE (reference sequence). CDR3 protein: CASSLAAGLKTTF. The CDR3 DNA is TGTGCCAGCAGCTTGGCCGCGGGACTTAAAACTACGTTT.

The rearrangement uses TRBV19 and TRBJ1-2, with D perhaps matching TRBD1 (6 bases). CDR3 length: 15 residues. Per germline, CDR1 LNHDA and CDR2 SQIVND (reference sequence). V lost 2 bases and J lost 5, with 15 bases in between. This chain's CDR3 is CASSINTGSSYGYTF. The DNA for the CDR3 is TGTGCCAGTAGTATAAACACAGGGTCCAGTTATGGCTACACCTTC.

This chain joins TRBV29-1 and TRBJ2-1; D might be TRBD1 (6 bases). Trimming removed 3 bases at V and 3 bases at J, with 24 bases between. Germline assignment: CDR1 SQVTM and CDR2 ANQGSEA. This CDR3 is 18 amino acids long. The CDR3 sequence: CSVDPHADWGRGYNEQFF. The CDR3 DNA sequence: TGCAGCGTTGACCCCCATGCAGACTGGGGCAGGGGCTACAATGAGCAGTTCTTC.

The chain combines TRBV5-1 with TRBJ1-2, with 9 positions matching TRBD1. V lost 4 bases and J lost 5; bases outside the gene matches: 9. CDR1 SGHRS and CDR2 YFSETQ come from the germline V gene. This CDR3 is built from 15 residues. The CDR3 protein is CASSLLPGQGYGYTF. DNA of the CDR3: TGCGCCAGCAGCCTCCTACCGGGACAGGGATATGGCTACACCTTC. The full variable domain, rest sourced from reference TRBV5-1 and TRBJ1-2, is KAGVTQTPRYLIKTRGQQVTLSCSPISGHRSVSWYQQTPGQGLQFLFEYFSETQRNKGNFPGRFSGRQFSNSRSEMNVSTLELGDSALYLCASSLLPGQGYGYTFGSGTRLTVV.

The CDR3 reads CASSQGLAGVSAEQYF. In DNA, the CDR3 is TGCGCCAGCAGCCAAGGACTAGCGGGAGTATCTGCCGAGCAGTACTTC. The chain combines TRBV4-1 with TRBJ2-7; 12 bases are a match to TRBD2. Trimming removed 1 base from V and 6 bases from J; junction bases left unmatched: 7. The CDR3 is made up of 16 amino acids. From germline, CDR1 is MGHRA and CDR2 YSYEKL.

V is TRBV28 and J is TRBJ1-2; 7 bases map to TRBD1. Germline V gene data show CDR1 as MDHEN and CDR2 as SYDVKM. This CDR3 spans 14 amino acids. The V and J ends lost 8 bases and 4 bases, in that order; junction bases with no gene match: 10. The CDR3 DNA reads as TGTGCCAGCCTGTCGAGGGGGCGCGGCTATGGCTACACCTTC. This sequence encodes CASLSRGRGYGYTF.

This sequence joins TRBV19 and TRBJ1-5; 7 bases line up with TRBD1. CDR3 size: 13 residues. V shed 10 bases, J shed 5 bases, and the junction held 8 bases outside the gene matches. The V gene's germline CDR1 is LNHDA and CDR2 SQIVND (reference sequence). The CDR3 sequence is CATNDRAYQPQHF. The CDR3 DNA reads TGTGCCACCAATGACAGGGCCTATCAGCCCCAGCATTTT.

V gene TRBV6-2 or TRBV6-3 combines with J gene TRBJ1-5, with a possible D match to TRBD1 (6 bases). This CDR3 contains 14 residues. With 2 bases removed from V and 6 bases from J, the gap between germline ends came to 11 bases. Germline V gene data show CDR1 as MNHEY and CDR2 as SVGEGT. The CDR3 sequence is CASSYLTGFQPQHF. CDR3 sequence (DNA): TGTGCCAGCAGTTACCTGACAGGATTTCAGCCCCAGCATTTT.

This chain uses TRBV5-1 with TRBJ1-4; 9 nucleotides agree with TRBD1. J was trimmed by 7 bases and V by 2 bases; bases with no gene match: 3. Germline assignment: CDR1 SGHRS and CDR2 YFSETQ. This CDR3 region has 14 residues. CDR3 loop: CASSLQGAAEKLFF. In DNA, the CDR3 is TGCGCCAGCAGCTTACAGGGGGCTGCTGAAAAACTGTTTTTT.

The rearrangement links TRBV10-2 to TRBJ1-2; weak D call: TRBD1 (5 bases). Germline V gene data show CDR1 as WSHSY and CDR2 as SAAADI. The CDR3 totals 13 residues. The V end lost 6 bases, the J end lost 3 bases, and 11 bases lay between the germline ends. In nucleotides, the CDR3 is TGCGCCAGCAGCCAGGGTTCGGACTATGGCTACACCTTC. Translation: CASSQGSDYGYTF.

The sample holds many counts of this clone. The rearrangement joins TRBV10-2 to TRBJ2-3; TRBD1 aligns across 8 bases. Trimming cost V 8 bases and J 9 bases; bases outside gene matches: 10. The CDR3 sequence is 13 residues long. The germline V gene has CDR1 WSHSY and CDR2 SAAADI. The DNA of the CDR3 is TGCGCCAGCGCACAAGGACAGGGCCTAACGCAGTATTTT. Encoded protein: CASAQGQGLTQYF.